What follows describes a single TCR beta chain. Its antigen is not identified. The CDR3 is made up of 15 amino acids. Germline V lookup: CDR1 KGHDR, CDR2 SFDVKD. V shed 3 bases and J shed 0 bases, with 8 bases lying between them. The extraction recovered at least 5 micrograms of total RNA per sample. The data stem from a study of blood T cells in healthy people across ages. General study results and limits: Roughly linearly, TCR beta diversity per million T cells fell as age increased.

It was with a sample-barcoded 5' primer and a J-beta primer mix that a second PCR of about 6 to 12 cycles was run. TCRdb reprocessed the 5' RACE reads via MiXCR and lists one record per CDR3 protein. The table lists more than 1 million distinct CDR3 sequences, over 35% of them singletons. The clonotype was recovered from a woman aged 55-70 years in good health. V is TRBV24-1 and J is TRBJ2-1; a possible D gene is TRBD2 (5 bases). The sample taken for sequencing was blood. The CDR3 spells CATSDARGSYNEQFF. CDR3 nucleotide sequence: TGTGCCACCAGTGATGCCCGGGGCTCCTACAATGAGCAGTTCTTC.